The rows below give T cell receptor beta chains drawn from one sample of a study of graft-versus-host responses after intestinal transplantation. Libraries were prepared by immunoSEQ multiplex PCR; TCRdb keeps only in-frame clonotypes and omits some of them. Of about 100,000 clones listed, around 91% were seen once; the top ten hold approximately 0.18%. These TCRs' antigens remain unknown. The sequencing used unstimulated CD4+ T cells sorted from spleen or lymph node cells, collected before transplant. Receptors were obtained from a human donor who was the organ donor for an intestinal transplant. Each CDR3 is given with its conserved first and last residue. Fields, in order: clone size, J gene, V gene, D gene, CDR3 DNA, CDR3 protein. The D gene is left open where the match is weak. Not all rows give a size; the values are once, few, many and, for expanded clones, a class.

abundance: once; j_gene: TRBJ1-1; v_gene: TRBV6-1; d_gene: .; CDR3nt: TGTGCCAGCAGTGAAATGTTACGTTGGACCTTACAGGGGAACACTGAAGCTTTCTTT; CDR3aa: CASSEMLRWTLQGNTEAFF
abundance: .; j_gene: TRBJ2-1; v_gene: TRBV9; d_gene: .; CDR3nt: TGTGCCAGCAGCGCAATAATCCGGGACAATGAGCAGTTCTTC; CDR3aa: CASSAIIRDNEQFF
abundance: once; j_gene: TRBJ1-2; v_gene: TRBV5-1; d_gene: .; CDR3nt: TGCGCCAGCAGCGTAGGGGGTAGGAGTGGCAGAGGGGATGGCTACACCTTC; CDR3aa: CASSVGGRSGRGDGYTF
abundance: .; j_gene: TRBJ2-1; v_gene: TRBV7-3; d_gene: .; CDR3nt: TGTGCCAGCAGCCCTTCGCGGTACAATGAGCAGTTCTTC; CDR3aa: CASSPSRYNEQFF
abundance: .; j_gene: TRBJ1-4; v_gene: TRBV6-1; d_gene: .; CDR3nt: TGTGCCAGCACCGCAGGGGCGGATGAAAAACTGTTTTTT; CDR3aa: CASTAGADEKLFF
abundance: .; j_gene: TRBJ2-7; v_gene: TRBV7-2; d_gene: TRBD2; CDR3nt: TGTGCCAGCAGCTTAGTGGGACTAGCACAAGACTACGAGCAGTACTTC; CDR3aa: CASSLVGLAQDYEQYF
abundance: .; j_gene: TRBJ2-2; v_gene: TRBV2; d_gene: .; CDR3nt: TGTGCCAGCAGAAGACTACTAGTGACAGGGGAGCTGTTTTTT; CDR3aa: CASRRLLVTGELFF
abundance: .; j_gene: TRBJ2-7; v_gene: TRBV18; d_gene: .; CDR3nt: TGTGCCAGCTCACCACCTCACAGCTACGAGCAGTACTTC; CDR3aa: CASSPPHSYEQYF
abundance: .; j_gene: TRBJ1-6; v_gene: TRBV2; d_gene: .; CDR3nt: TGTGCCAGCAGTGATGAGGGCCCAAATAATTCACCCCTCCACTTT; CDR3aa: CASSDEGPNNSPLHF
abundance: .; j_gene: TRBJ2-1; v_gene: TRBV7-2; d_gene: .; CDR3nt: TGTGCCAGCAGCTCGGACTTTGTCGATGAGCAGTTCTTC; CDR3aa: CASSSDFVDEQFF
abundance: .; j_gene: TRBJ1-5; v_gene: TRBV18; d_gene: .; CDR3nt: TGTGCCAGCTCACCCCCGGGGAACGGCAATCAGCCCCAGCATTTT; CDR3aa: CASSPPGNGNQPQHF
abundance: .; j_gene: TRBJ1-1; v_gene: TRBV7-9; d_gene: .; CDR3nt: TGTGCCAGCAGCGGGGAGTGGGTGGCTGAAGCTTTCTTT; CDR3aa: CASSGEWVAEAFF
abundance: .; j_gene: TRBJ2-5; v_gene: TRBV27; d_gene: TRBD2; CDR3nt: TGTGCCAGCAGTTTAACAAAAATAGGGACTAGCGGGGGACGGACCCAGTACTTC; CDR3aa: CASSLTKIGTSGGRTQYF
abundance: .; j_gene: TRBJ1-2; v_gene: TRBV18; d_gene: .; CDR3nt: TGTGCCGCCCTCGGCGATAAGCAGGGGCAGGATGGCTACACCTTC; CDR3aa: CAALGDKQGQDGYTF
abundance: .; j_gene: TRBJ2-7; v_gene: TRBV4-3; d_gene: .; CDR3nt: TGCGCCAGCAGCCAAGGGTACGGCTCCTACGAGCAGTACTTC; CDR3aa: CASSQGYGSYEQYF
abundance: once; j_gene: TRBJ1-1; v_gene: TRBV18; d_gene: .; CDR3nt: TGTGCCAGCTCACCAGCAGGGGTTTTATACACTGAAGCTTTCTTT; CDR3aa: CASSPAGVLYTEAFF
abundance: few; j_gene: TRBJ1-2; v_gene: TRBV6-4; d_gene: .; CDR3nt: TGTGCCAGCAGCCTCGACAGTCAGTTTGGAGTAGATGATGGCTACACCTTC; CDR3aa: CASSLDSQFGVDDGYTF
abundance: .; j_gene: TRBJ2-7; v_gene: TRBV27; d_gene: TRBD2; CDR3nt: TGTGCCAGCAGTTTTTCCGTGGCGGGGGGGCACGAGCAGTACTTC; CDR3aa: CASSFSVAGGHEQYF
abundance: .; j_gene: TRBJ1-1; v_gene: TRBV6-1; d_gene: .; CDR3nt: TGTGCCAGCAGTGAAGCTCCCGGTTGGACTGCCGAAGCTTTCTTT; CDR3aa: CASSEAPGWTAEAFF
abundance: .; j_gene: TRBJ2-1; v_gene: TRBV27; d_gene: TRBD2; CDR3nt: TGTGCCAGCAGTCCCCGGACTAGCGGGGGCCCGCGGGTGTTCTTC; CDR3aa: CASSPRTSGGPRVFF
abundance: .; j_gene: TRBJ2-2; v_gene: TRBV29-1; d_gene: .; CDR3nt: TGCAGCGTTGTAGCGGCCGGGGAGCTGTTTTTT; CDR3aa: CSVVAAGELFF
abundance: .; j_gene: TRBJ1-1; v_gene: TRBV19; d_gene: .; CDR3nt: TGTGCCAGTAGTAACGGGAACACTGAAGCTTTCTTT; CDR3aa: CASSNGNTEAFF
abundance: .; j_gene: TRBJ2-1; v_gene: TRBV11-2; d_gene: .; CDR3nt: TGTGCCAGCAGCTTAGGAGGCGGGGTCAGCAATGAGCAGTTCTTC; CDR3aa: CASSLGGGVSNEQFF
abundance: .; j_gene: TRBJ1-2; v_gene: TRBV27; d_gene: .; CDR3nt: TGTGCCAGCAGGTCCAGGGACTATGGCTACACCTTC; CDR3aa: CASRSRDYGYTF
abundance: once; j_gene: TRBJ2-5; v_gene: TRBV4-1; d_gene: TRBD2; CDR3nt: TGCGCCAGCAGCCAAGAGGGGGGGAAGGTTGAGACCCAGTACTTC; CDR3aa: CASSQEGGKVETQYF
abundance: .; j_gene: TRBJ2-6; v_gene: TRBV7-9; d_gene: .; CDR3nt: TGTGCCAGCAGCCGGGGGACGGCTGGGGCCAACGTCCTGACTTTC; CDR3aa: CASSRGTAGANVLTF
abundance: .; j_gene: TRBJ1-1; v_gene: TRBV4-3; d_gene: .; CDR3nt: TGCGCCAGCAGCCCCCGCGTATTTAGCACTGAAGCTTTCTTT; CDR3aa: CASSPRVFSTEAFF
abundance: .; j_gene: TRBJ2-1; v_gene: TRBV7-8; d_gene: TRBD2; CDR3nt: TGTGCCAGCAGCCGGGGACTAGCGAAATACAATGAGCAGTTCTTC; CDR3aa: CASSRGLAKYNEQFF
abundance: .; j_gene: TRBJ2-1; v_gene: TRBV4-1; d_gene: TRBD1; CDR3nt: TGCGCCAGCCGAGGGGGCGGCGGGCAGTTCTTC; CDR3aa: CASRGGGGQFF
abundance: .; j_gene: TRBJ2-3; v_gene: TRBV4-1; d_gene: TRBD2; CDR3nt: TGCGCCAGCAGCCAAGATAATGCGGAGACTAGCCGATACTCGAGCACAGATACGCAGTATTTT; CDR3aa: CASSQDNAETSRYSSTDTQYF
abundance: .; j_gene: TRBJ2-3; v_gene: TRBV28; d_gene: .; CDR3nt: TGTGCCAGCAGTCGAGGAGATACGCAGTATTTT; CDR3aa: CASSRGDTQYF
abundance: .; j_gene: TRBJ1-4; v_gene: TRBV20-1; d_gene: TRBD1; CDR3nt: TGCAGTGCTAGGTCGGACAGGGCTGCTTTTTTT; CDR3aa: CSARSDRAAFF
abundance: .; j_gene: TRBJ2-5; v_gene: TRBV4-1; d_gene: .; CDR3nt: TGCGCCAGCAGCCAAGACCAACCCAGGGGAACGGGGACCCAGTACTTC; CDR3aa: CASSQDQPRGTGTQYF
abundance: .; j_gene: TRBJ2-2; v_gene: TRBV4-1; d_gene: TRBD1; CDR3nt: TGCGCCAGCAGCCAAGGGACAGGGTCGAACACCGGGGAGCTGTTTTTT; CDR3aa: CASSQGTGSNTGELFF
abundance: .; j_gene: TRBJ1-6; v_gene: TRBV5-1; d_gene: .; CDR3nt: TGCGCCAGCAGCTTGGATGGCAGGGGTAATTCACCCCTCCACTTT; CDR3aa: CASSLDGRGNSPLHF
abundance: .; j_gene: TRBJ2-1; v_gene: TRBV4-1; d_gene: .; CDR3nt: TGCGCCAGCAGCCAATTTGGTAGTCCCTACAATGAGCAGTTCTTC; CDR3aa: CASSQFGSPYNEQFF
abundance: .; j_gene: TRBJ2-7; v_gene: TRBV6-5; d_gene: TRBD2; CDR3nt: TGTGCCAGCAGCCTAGGACTAGTCACCTACGAGCAGTACTTC; CDR3aa: CASSLGLVTYEQYF
abundance: .; j_gene: TRBJ2-1; v_gene: TRBV7-2; d_gene: TRBD2; CDR3nt: TGTGCCAGCAGCTTAGTTTTTAGCGGGGGGGCCATGGATGAGCAGTTCTTC; CDR3aa: CASSLVFSGGAMDEQFF
abundance: .; j_gene: TRBJ1-6; v_gene: TRBV14; d_gene: .; CDR3nt: TGTGCCAGCAGCCATGCTCTGGGGGGTTATTCACCCCTCCACTTT; CDR3aa: CASSHALGGYSPLHF
abundance: .; j_gene: TRBJ2-7; v_gene: TRBV29-1; d_gene: .; CDR3nt: TGCAGCGTTGTATCGGTGCCGAACTACGAGCAGTACTTC; CDR3aa: CSVVSVPNYEQYF
abundance: .; j_gene: TRBJ2-1; v_gene: TRBV7-6; d_gene: TRBD2; CDR3nt: TGTGCCAGCAGCTTAGACGGCGGGGGCTACAATGAGCAGTTCTTC; CDR3aa: CASSLDGGGYNEQFF
abundance: .; j_gene: TRBJ2-1; v_gene: TRBV18; d_gene: .; CDR3nt: TGTGCCAGCTCACCACCGTTCAGGTACAATGAGCAGTTCTTC; CDR3aa: CASSPPFRYNEQFF
abundance: .; j_gene: TRBJ2-5; v_gene: TRBV7-7; d_gene: TRBD2; CDR3nt: TGTGCCAGCAGCTTAGTGGCGGGGGGGACCCAGTACTTC; CDR3aa: CASSLVAGGTQYF
abundance: .; j_gene: TRBJ1-2; v_gene: TRBV19; d_gene: TRBD1; CDR3nt: TGTGCCAGTAGCAACACAGGGGGCCCATATGGCTACACCTTC; CDR3aa: CASSNTGGPYGYTF
abundance: .; j_gene: TRBJ2-3; v_gene: TRBV7-8; d_gene: TRBD1; CDR3nt: TGTGCCAGCAGCTTTAGTGACAGGGATAATACAGATACGCAGTATTTT; CDR3aa: CASSFSDRDNTDTQYF
abundance: .; j_gene: TRBJ1-1; v_gene: TRBV4-1; d_gene: .; CDR3nt: TGCGCCAGCAGCCAAGCACAGGTATGGATGGCGGTTACTGAAGCTTTCTTT; CDR3aa: CASSQAQVWMAVTEAFF
abundance: .; j_gene: TRBJ2-1; v_gene: TRBV19; d_gene: TRBD2; CDR3nt: TGTGCCAGTAGTATGATTCCTTTAGCGGGGTACTTCTACAATGAGCAGTTCTTC; CDR3aa: CASSMIPLAGYFYNEQFF